This record concerns one T cell receptor (beta chain) sequence. What this receptor recognizes is not known. No base quality values were provided; no much bigger clone lies one nucleotide off. The roughly 42 donors, aged about 6 to 90 years, were systemically healthy Caucasian individuals from Russia. Each donor gave ten milliliters of peripheral blood, drawn into EDTA-treated Vacutainer tubes. Ficoll-Paque density-gradient centrifugation was used to isolate PBMCs, with at least 6.5 million per sample. Total RNA, at least 6 micrograms per sample, was extracted from PBMCs with Trizol reagent. The percentages of naive CD45RAhigh/CD27high T cells were determined by flow cytometry on a PBMC aliquot from every donor. Library preparation was by 5' RACE. Sequenced using an Illumina HiSeq 2500. A second roughly 6 to 12 cycle PCR used a sample-barcoded 5' primer and a J-beta primer mix. A unique molecular identifier was introduced onto each TCR beta cDNA molecule by a template-switch 5' adaptor carrying 12 random nucleotides. Each sample yielded at least 2.5 million CDR3-containing paired-end reads. First-strand cDNA was synthesized from all RNA with the Mint cDNA synthesis kit, primed by a TRBC-specific oligonucleotide. Following uracil-DNA glycosylase treatment, a first 18-cycle PCR with universal primers M1SS and BC2_uni_R was performed on all cDNA. The study's own analysis went as follows. For normalization, 1 million high-quality reads were randomly selected from each sample, with every read carrying a distinct molecular identifier. Reads sharing molecular identifiers were discarded rather than binned into consensus sequences. MiTCR, run with a Q25 quality threshold and the strictest error-elimination algorithm, handled CDR3 identification, clonotype clustering and error correction. A nonparametric unseen species model with Euler transformation was used to estimate lower-bound total TCR beta diversity. The raw public data were reprocessed by TCRdb itself: fastp quality trimming at Q25, MiXCR clonotype calling, in-frame beta chains only. Each record represents a unique CDR3 protein, reported with the most common genes and DNA among its rows. None of the V and J calls come from the authors' own analysis; TCRdb made them. The sample includes hundreds of thousands of distinct CDR3 sequences, with about 25% observed a single time. The ten largest clones capture 7.5% to 9% of the sample.

This sample was included in a study of blood T cells in healthy people across ages (dated by TCRdb to the mid-2010s). At the level of the whole study: Template switching captured roughly one uniquely barcoded TCR beta cDNA molecule per two T cells in model experiments. The study measured age-related changes in TCR beta repertoire diversity using deep sequencing normalized with unique cDNA molecular identifiers. Donors were grouped into four age groups: young (average approximately 15 years), middle-aged (roughly 40), aged (about 60) and long-lived (around 82). The study analyzed two additional independent replicas of 1 million unique cDNA reads from the same blood draw for two donors, one aged 18 to 30 and one aged 80 or older. The investigation overall reported the following: Estimates of total diversity from one million sequenced T cells were regarded as lower bounds and underestimates. Compared with the aged group, more naive CD4+ T cells, fewer expanded clones and increased TCR diversity were shown by the long-lived group, suggesting age selection. The percentage of naive T cells measured by flow cytometry correlated strongly with observed TCR beta diversity. As age increased, observed TCR beta diversity per million T cells dropped in a roughly linear way, and a significant reduction was already evident by age 40. Because profiling used bulk unsorted PBMCs, naive and antigen-experienced compartments could not be compared conclusively. Donor CMV infection status was unknown, potentially confounding age-related changes in expanded clonotypes.

Including the terminal cysteine and phenylalanine, the CDR3 comprises 15 residues. The read is trimmed to its CDR3 DNA, 45 bases read in frame from base 1. V was cut back by 7 bases and J by 8 bases, leaving a gap of 18 bases between them. CDR1 and CDR2, per the germline V gene, are MNHEY and SVGEGT. These data also featured in a second study, about T cells of mothers and their children. In that second paper, the authors write: Nine systemically healthy Caucasian individuals served as donors, namely three mothers together with their six children. cDNA synthesis consumed the entire amount of extracted RNA, loaded at approximately 1.6 ug RNA in each 15 ul reaction. In the second PCR, sample barcodes and 2-4 random nucleotides were introduced via the M1S primer. Over 8 million TCR beta CDR3 reads were obtained for each mother, and 2.5 million to 3 million reads were obtained for each child. TCR recombination output is similarly shaped by thymic selection in related and unrelated pairs, with a minor effect exerted by inherited differences. Related mother-child pairs always showed normalized repertoire overlap that was slightly higher than in unrelated mother-child pairs, though the difference was never significant. No persistent microchimeric T cell clones were detected, at a sensitivity of roughly 100 clones per million clonotypes. The study used deep NGS to compare TCR beta repertoires of mothers and children, seeking features distinguishing related mother-child pairs from unrelated individuals. The mean age was roughly 44 +/- 4 years for the mothers and around 10 +/- 4 years for the children. Libraries were sequenced on Illumina HiSeq 2000 with 100+100 nt paired-end reads after adapter ligation with NEBNext reagents. To prevent cross-contamination, the mother and child libraries were prepared a month apart and were sequenced in separate runs. Between roughly 450,000 and 2,200,000 distinct TCR beta clonotypes were identified per donor. Naive TCR beta clonotypes were estimated from low-frequency clonotypes matched to each donor's FACS-determined naive share, without sorting.

The sample taken for sequencing was blood. The TCR originated in a boy younger than 18 in good health. The rearranged chain carries TRBV6-2 or TRBV6-3 and TRBJ1-6, and TRBD1 may be the D gene, going by 6 matching bases. CDR3 sequence: CASTLPDSRHSPLHF. At the DNA level, the sequence is TGTGCCAGCACCCTACCGGACAGTCGACATTCACCCCTCCACTTT.